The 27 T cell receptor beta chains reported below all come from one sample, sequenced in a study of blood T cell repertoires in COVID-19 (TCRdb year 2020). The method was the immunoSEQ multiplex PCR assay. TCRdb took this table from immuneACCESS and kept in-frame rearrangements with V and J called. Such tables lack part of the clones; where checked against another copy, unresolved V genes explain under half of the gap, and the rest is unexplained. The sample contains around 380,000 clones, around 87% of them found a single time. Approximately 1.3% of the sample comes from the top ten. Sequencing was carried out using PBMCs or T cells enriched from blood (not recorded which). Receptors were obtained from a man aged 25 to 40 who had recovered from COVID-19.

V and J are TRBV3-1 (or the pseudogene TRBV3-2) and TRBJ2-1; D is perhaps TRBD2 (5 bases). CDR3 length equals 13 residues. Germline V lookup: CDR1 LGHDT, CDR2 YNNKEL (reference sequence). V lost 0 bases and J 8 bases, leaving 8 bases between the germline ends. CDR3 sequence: CASSQDGGYEQFF. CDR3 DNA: TGTGCCAGCAGCCAAGACGGAGGCTATGAGCAGTTCTTC.

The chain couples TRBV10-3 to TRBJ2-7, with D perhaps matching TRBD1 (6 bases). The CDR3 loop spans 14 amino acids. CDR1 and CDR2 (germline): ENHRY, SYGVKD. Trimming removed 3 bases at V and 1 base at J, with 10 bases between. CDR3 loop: CAISDLTGSYEQYF. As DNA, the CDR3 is TGTGCCATCAGTGACCTCACAGGGTCCTACGAGCAGTACTTC.

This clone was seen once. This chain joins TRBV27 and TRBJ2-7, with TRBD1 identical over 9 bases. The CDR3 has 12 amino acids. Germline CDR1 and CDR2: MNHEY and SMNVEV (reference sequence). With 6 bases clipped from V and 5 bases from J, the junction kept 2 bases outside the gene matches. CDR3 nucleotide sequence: TGTGCCAGCAGGGACAGGGGTCACGAGCAGTACTTC. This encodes CASRDRGHEQYF.

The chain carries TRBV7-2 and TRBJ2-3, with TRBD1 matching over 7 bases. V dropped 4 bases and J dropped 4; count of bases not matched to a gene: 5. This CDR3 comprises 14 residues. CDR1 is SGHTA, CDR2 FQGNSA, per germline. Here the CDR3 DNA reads TGTGCCAGCAGCTCACAACAGGGGCCAGATACGCAGTATTTT. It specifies CASSSQQGPDTQYF.

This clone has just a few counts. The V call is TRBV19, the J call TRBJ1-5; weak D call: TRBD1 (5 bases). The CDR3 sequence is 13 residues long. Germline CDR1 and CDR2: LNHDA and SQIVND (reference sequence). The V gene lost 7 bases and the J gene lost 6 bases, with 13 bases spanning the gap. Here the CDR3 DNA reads TGTGCCAGTACTCGGGGGGGGACTCAGCCCCAGCATTTT. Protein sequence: CASTRGGTQPQHF.

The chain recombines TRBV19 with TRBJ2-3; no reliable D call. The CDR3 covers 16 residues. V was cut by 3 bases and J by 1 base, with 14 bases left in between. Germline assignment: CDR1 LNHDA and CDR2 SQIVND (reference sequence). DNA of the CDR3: TGTGCCAGTAGTATGGTTTGGGCCGACGGCACAGATACGCAGTATTTT. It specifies CASSMVWADGTDTQYF. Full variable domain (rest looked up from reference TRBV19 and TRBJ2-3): DGGITQSPKYLFRKEGQNVTLSCEQNLNHDAMYWYRQDPGQGLRLIYYSQIVNDFQKGDIAEGYSVSREKKESFPLTVTSAQKNPTAFYLCASSMVWADGTDTQYFGPGTRLTVL.

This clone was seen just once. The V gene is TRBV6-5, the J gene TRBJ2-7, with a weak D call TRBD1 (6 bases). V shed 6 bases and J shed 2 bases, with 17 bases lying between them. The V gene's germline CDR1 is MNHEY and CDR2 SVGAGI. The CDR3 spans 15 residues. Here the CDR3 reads CASRLWDTSTYEQYF. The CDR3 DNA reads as TGTGCCAGCAGACTCTGGGACACCTCCACCTACGAGCAGTACTTC.

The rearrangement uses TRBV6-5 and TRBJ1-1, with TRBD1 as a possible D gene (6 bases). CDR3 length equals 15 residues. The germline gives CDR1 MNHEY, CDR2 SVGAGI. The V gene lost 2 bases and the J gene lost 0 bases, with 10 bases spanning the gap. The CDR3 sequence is CASSYAQGLNTEAFF. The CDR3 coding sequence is TGTGCCAGCAGTTACGCCCAGGGGCTGAACACTGAAGCTTTCTTT.

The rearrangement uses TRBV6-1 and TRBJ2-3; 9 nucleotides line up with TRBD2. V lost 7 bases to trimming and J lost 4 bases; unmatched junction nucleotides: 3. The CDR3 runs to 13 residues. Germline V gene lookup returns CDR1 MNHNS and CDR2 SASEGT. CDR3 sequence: CASKASGADTQYF. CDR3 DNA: TGTGCCAGCAAGGCTAGCGGGGCAGATACGCAGTATTTT.

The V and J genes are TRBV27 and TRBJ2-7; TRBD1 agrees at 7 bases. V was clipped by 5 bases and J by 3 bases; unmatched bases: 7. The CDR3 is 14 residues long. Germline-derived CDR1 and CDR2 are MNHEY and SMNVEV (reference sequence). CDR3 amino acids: CASSPRQGYYEQYF. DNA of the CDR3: TGTGCCAGCAGTCCCAGACAGGGCTACTACGAGCAGTACTTC.

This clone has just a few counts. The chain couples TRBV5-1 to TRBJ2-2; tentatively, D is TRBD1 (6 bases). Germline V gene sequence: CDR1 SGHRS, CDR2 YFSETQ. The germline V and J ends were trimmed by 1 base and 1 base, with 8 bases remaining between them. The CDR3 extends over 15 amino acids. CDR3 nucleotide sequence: TGCGCCAGCAGCTTGTCAGGGGTGAACACCGGGGAGCTGTTTTTT. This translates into CASSLSGVNTGELFF.

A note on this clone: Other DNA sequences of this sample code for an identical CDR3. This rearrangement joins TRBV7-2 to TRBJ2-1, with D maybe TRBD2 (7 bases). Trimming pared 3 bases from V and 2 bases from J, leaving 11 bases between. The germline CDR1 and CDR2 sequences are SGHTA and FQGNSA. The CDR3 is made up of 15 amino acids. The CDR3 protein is CASSFSGGPYNEQFF. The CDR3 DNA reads TGTGCCAGCAGCTTTTCGGGGGGCCCCTACAATGAGCAGTTCTTC.

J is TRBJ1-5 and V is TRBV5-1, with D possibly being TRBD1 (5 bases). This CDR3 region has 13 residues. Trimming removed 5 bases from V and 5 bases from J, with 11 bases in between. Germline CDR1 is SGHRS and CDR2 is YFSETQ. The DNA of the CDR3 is TGCGCCAGCAGTCCTTGGGGGGATCAGCCCCAGCATTTT. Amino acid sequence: CASSPWGDQPQHF. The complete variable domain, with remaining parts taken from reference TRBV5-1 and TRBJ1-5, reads KAGVTQTPRYLIKTRGQQVTLSCSPISGHRSVSWYQQTPGQGLQFLFEYFSETQRNKGNFPGRFSGRQFSNSRSEMNVSTLELGDSALYLCASSPWGDQPQHFGDGTRLSIL.

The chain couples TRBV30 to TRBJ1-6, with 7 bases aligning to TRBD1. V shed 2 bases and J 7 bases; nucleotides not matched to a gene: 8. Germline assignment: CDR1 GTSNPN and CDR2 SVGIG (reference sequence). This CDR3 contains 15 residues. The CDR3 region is CAWSFTGTENSPLHF. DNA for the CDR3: TGTGCCTGGAGTTTTACCGGGACAGAGAATTCACCCCTCCACTTT.

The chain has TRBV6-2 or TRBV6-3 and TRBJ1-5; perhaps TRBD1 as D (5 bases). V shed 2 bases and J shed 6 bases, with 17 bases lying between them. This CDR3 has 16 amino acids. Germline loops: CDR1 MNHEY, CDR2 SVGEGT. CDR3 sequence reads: CASSYATVRGSQPQHF. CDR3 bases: TGTGCCAGCAGTTACGCGACAGTAAGGGGAAGTCAGCCCCAGCATTTT.

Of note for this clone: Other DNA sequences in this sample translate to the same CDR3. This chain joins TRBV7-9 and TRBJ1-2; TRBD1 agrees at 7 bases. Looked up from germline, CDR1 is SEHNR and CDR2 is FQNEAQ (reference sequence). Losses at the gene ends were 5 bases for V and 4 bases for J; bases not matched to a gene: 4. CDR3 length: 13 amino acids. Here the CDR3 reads CASSLGTVYGYTF. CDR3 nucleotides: TGTGCCAGCAGCCTCGGGACAGTCTATGGCTACACCTTC. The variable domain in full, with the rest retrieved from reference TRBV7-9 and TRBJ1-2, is DTGVSQNPRHKITKRGQNVTFRCDPISEHNRLYWYRQTLGQGPEFLTYFQNEAQLEKSRLLSDRFSAERPKGSFSTLEIQRTEQGDSAMYLCASSLGTVYGYTFGSGTRLTVV.

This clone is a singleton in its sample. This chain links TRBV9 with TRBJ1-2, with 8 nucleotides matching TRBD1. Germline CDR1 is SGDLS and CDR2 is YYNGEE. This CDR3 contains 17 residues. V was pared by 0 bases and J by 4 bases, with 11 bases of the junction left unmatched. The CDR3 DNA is TGTGCCAGCAGCGTAGTGGACAGGGTAACCCCCGTCTATGGCTACACCTTC. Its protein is CASSVVDRVTPVYGYTF.

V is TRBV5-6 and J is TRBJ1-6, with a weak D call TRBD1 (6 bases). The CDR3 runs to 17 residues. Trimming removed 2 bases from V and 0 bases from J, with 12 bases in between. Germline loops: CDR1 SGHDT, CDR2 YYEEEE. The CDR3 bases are TGTGCCAGCAGCTTATGGGGGCTGAGCTCCTATAATTCACCCCTCCACTTT. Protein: CASSLWGLSSYNSPLHF.

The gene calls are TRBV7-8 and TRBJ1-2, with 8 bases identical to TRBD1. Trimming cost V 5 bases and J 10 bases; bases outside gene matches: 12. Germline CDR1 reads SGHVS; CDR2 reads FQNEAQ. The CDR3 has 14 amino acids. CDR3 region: CASSKGQGLVDYTF. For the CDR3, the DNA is TGTGCCAGCAGCAAAGGACAGGGACTTGTAGACTACACCTTC.

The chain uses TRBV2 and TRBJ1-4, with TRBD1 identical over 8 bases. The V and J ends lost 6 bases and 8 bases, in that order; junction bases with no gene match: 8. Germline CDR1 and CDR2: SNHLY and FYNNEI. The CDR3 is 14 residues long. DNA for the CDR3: TGTGCCAGCAGCTCATCGACAGGGGAAGAAAAACTGTTTTTT. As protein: CASSSSTGEEKLFF.

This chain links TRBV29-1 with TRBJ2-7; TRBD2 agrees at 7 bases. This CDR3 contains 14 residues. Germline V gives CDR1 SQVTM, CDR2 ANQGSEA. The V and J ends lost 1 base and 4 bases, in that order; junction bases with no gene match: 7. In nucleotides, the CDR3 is TGCAGCGTTGAAGTGCGGGGGAGCCCTTACGAGCAGTACTTC. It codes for CSVEVRGSPYEQYF.

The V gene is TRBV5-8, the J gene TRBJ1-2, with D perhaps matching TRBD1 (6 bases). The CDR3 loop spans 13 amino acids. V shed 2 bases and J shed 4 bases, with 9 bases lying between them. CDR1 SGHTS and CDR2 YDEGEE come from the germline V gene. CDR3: CASSFGGPYGYTF. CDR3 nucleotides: TGTGCCAGCAGCTTTGGGGGCCCCTATGGCTACACCTTC.

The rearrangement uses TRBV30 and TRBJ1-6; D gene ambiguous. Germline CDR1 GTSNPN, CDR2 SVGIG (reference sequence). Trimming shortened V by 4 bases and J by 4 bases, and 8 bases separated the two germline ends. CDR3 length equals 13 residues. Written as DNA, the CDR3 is TGTGCCTGGAAATCAGGATATAATTCACCCCTCCACTTT. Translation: CAWKSGYNSPLHF.

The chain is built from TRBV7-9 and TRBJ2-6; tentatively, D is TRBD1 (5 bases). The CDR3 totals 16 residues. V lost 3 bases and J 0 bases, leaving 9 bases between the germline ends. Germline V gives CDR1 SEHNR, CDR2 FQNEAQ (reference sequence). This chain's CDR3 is CASSFVGLSGANVLTF. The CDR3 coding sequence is TGTGCCAGCAGCTTCGTGGGGCTCTCTGGGGCCAACGTCCTGACTTTC.

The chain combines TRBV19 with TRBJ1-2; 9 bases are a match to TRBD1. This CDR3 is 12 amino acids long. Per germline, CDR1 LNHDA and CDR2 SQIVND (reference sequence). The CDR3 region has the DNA TGTGTCACGAGGGACAGGGACTATGGCTACACCTTC. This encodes CVTRDRDYGYTF.

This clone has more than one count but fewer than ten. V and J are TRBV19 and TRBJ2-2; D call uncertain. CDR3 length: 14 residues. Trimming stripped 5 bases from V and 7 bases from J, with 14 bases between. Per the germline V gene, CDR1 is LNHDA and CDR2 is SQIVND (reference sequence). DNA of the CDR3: TGTGCCAGTAGTTGGAGCTTGAAAGTCGGGGAGCTGTTTTTT. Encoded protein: CASSWSLKVGELFF.

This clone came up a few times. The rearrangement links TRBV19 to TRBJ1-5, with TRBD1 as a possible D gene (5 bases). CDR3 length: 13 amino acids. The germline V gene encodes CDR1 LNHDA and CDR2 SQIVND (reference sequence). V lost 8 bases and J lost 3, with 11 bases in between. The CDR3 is CASSGVNNQPQHF. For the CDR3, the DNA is TGTGCCAGTTCGGGGGTGAACAATCAGCCCCAGCATTTT.